This T cell receptor (beta chain) was sequenced during a study of control samples from healthy donors and cancer patients (dated by TCRdb to the early 2020s). This clone showed up just a few times. What antigen it recognizes has not been identified. Per-base qualities were not stored, and no clone one base away is much larger. The method behind the library was the immunoSEQ multiplex PCR assay. TCRdb took this table from immuneACCESS and kept in-frame rearrangements with V and J called. Such tables lack part of the clones; where checked against another copy, unresolved V genes explain under half of the gap, and the rest is unexplained. In this sample the table shows around 110,000 clones, more than 75% of which occur a single time. Around 2.5% of the sample is in the top ten clones. Material: blood. This sequence was found in a woman between 65 and 79 years old in good health.

The bases are TGTGCCAGCAGTTCCGGGACAGGGAATGAAAAACTGTTTTTT. It codes for CASSSGTGNEKLFF. The chain is assembled from TRBV27 and TRBJ1-4, and 9 junctional nucleotides match TRBD1. From cysteine to phenylalanine, the CDR3 is 14 amino acids long. Only the CDR3 region is kept as DNA, spanning 42 bases read in frame from base 1. For CDR1 and CDR2, the germline V gene (reference sequence) lists MNHEY and SMNVEV. The junction shows trimming of 4 bases on V and 5 bases on J, and the gene matches do not reach 2 bases of it.